These 28 T cell receptor beta chains came from one sample sequenced in a study of technical replicates of blood from several donors. Clones were sequenced by immunoSEQ multiplex PCR, and TCRdb holds only the in-frame ones, with some missing. The top ten clones hold 0.25% to 0.35% of a sample with some 89,000 clones, approximately 94% of them seen once. The sequenced sample consisted of T cells isolated from PBMCs. The receptors shown here come from a human donor in good health.

The chain recombines TRBV7-9 with TRBJ2-7; TRBD2 matches 8 bases. CDR3 length equals 14 residues. The V and J ends lost 6 bases and 0 bases, in that order; junction bases with no gene match: 4. Germline V gene data show CDR1 as SEHNR and CDR2 as FQNEAQ (reference sequence). CDR3 residues: CASSKAGASYEQYF. CDR3 DNA sequence: TGTGCCAGCAGTAAAGCGGGGGCCTCCTACGAGCAGTACTTC.

This chain uses TRBV13 with TRBJ2-7; 11 bases are a match to TRBD2. In germline, CDR1 is PRHDT, CDR2 FYEKMQ (reference sequence). After removal of 2 bases from V and 5 bases from J, the junction contained 8 bases not matched to a gene. This CDR3 spans 16 amino acids. The CDR3 DNA is TGTGCCAGCAGCTTATTTGTAACTAGCGGGAGAGACGAGCAGTACTTC. Translated: CASSLFVTSGRDEQYF. Based on the CDR3 plus reference TRBV13 and TRBJ2-7, the full variable domain is AAGVIQSPRHLIKEKRETATLKCYPIPRHDTVYWYQQGPGQDPQFLISFYEKMQSDKGSIPDRFSAQQFSDYHSELNMSSLELGDSALYFCASSLFVTSGRDEQYFGPGTRLTVT.

This clone was picked up one time. For the CDR3, the DNA is TGTGCCAGCATGGGGGGTACCGCCTACGAGCAGTACTTC. Translated, it gives CASMGGTAYEQYF. The rearrangement links TRBV11-3 to TRBJ2-7; TRBD2 might be the D (6 bases). V lost 7 bases and J lost 2, with 12 bases in between. This CDR3 region has 13 residues. The V gene's germline CDR1 is SGHNT and CDR2 YENEEA.

The V and J genes are TRBV14 and TRBJ1-3; D is perhaps TRBD1 (5 bases). Germline V gives CDR1 SGHDN, CDR2 FVKESK. V was pared by 1 base and J by 0 bases, with 10 bases between. The CDR3 is made up of 16 amino acids. In DNA, the CDR3 is TGTGCCAGCAGCCAAGCGGCCAGGGTCTCTGGAAACACCATATATTTT. It yields the protein CASSQAARVSGNTIYF.

The V and J genes are TRBV10-2 and TRBJ2-5, with TRBD2 matching 9 bases. The CDR3 has 15 amino acids. After removal of 5 bases from V and 9 bases from J, the junction contained 13 bases not matched to a gene. The germline CDR1 and CDR2 sequences are WSHSY and SAAADI. The CDR3 sequence: CASSLWAGGPGSQYF. Written as DNA, the CDR3 is TGCGCCAGCAGTCTTTGGGCGGGAGGGCCTGGGTCCCAGTACTTC.

The V and J genes are TRBV19 and TRBJ2-2, with 11 bases lining up with TRBD2. V lost 4 bases to trimming and J lost 2 bases; unmatched junction nucleotides: 3. The CDR3 sequence is 16 residues long. Germline CDR1 is LNHDA and CDR2 is SQIVND (reference sequence). The CDR3 here is CASSRGLAVNTGELFF. The CDR3 DNA sequence: TGTGCCAGTAGTAGGGGACTAGCGGTTAACACCGGGGAGCTGTTTTTT. The entire variable domain, with the rest obtained from reference TRBV19 and TRBJ2-2, is as follows: DGGITQSPKYLFRKEGQNVTLSCEQNLNHDAMYWYRQDPGQGLRLIYYSQIVNDFQKGDIAEGYSVSREKKESFPLTVTSAQKNPTAFYLCASSRGLAVNTGELFFGEGSRLTVL.

This chain joins TRBV5-1 and TRBJ1-1; no clear D. CDR1 and CDR2 (germline): SGHRS, YFSETQ. The V gene lost 4 bases and the J gene lost 3 bases, with 10 bases spanning the gap. The CDR3 is 13 residues long. DNA for the CDR3: TGCGCCAGCAGCCTCGGTGGGCACACTGAAGCTTTCTTT. This encodes CASSLGGHTEAFF. The full variable domain, in which reference TRBV5-1 and TRBJ1-1 provide the parts outside the CDR3, is KAGVTQTPRYLIKTRGQQVTLSCSPISGHRSVSWYQQTPGQGLQFLFEYFSETQRNKGNFPGRFSGRQFSNSRSEMNVSTLELGDSALYLCASSLGGHTEAFFGQGTRLTVV.

The V and J genes are TRBV30 and TRBJ2-2; D is possibly TRBD1 (5 bases). The CDR3 extends over 13 amino acids. In germline, CDR1 is GTSNPN, CDR2 SVGIG (reference sequence). Trimming cost V 2 bases and J 1 base, with 5 bases left between them. This chain's CDR3 is CAWSQGNTGELFF. CDR3 coding DNA: TGTGCCTGGAGTCAGGGGAACACCGGGGAGCTGTTTTTT.

This chain uses TRBV5-1 with TRBJ2-2, with D possibly matching TRBD1 (6 bases). From germline, CDR1 is SGHRS and CDR2 YFSETQ. V lost 7 bases and J lost 3, with 16 bases in between. The CDR3 extends over 15 amino acids. CDR3 sequence reads: CASSGTLGDTGELFF. CDR3 sequence (DNA): TGCGCCAGCTCCGGGACACTTGGGGACACCGGGGAGCTGTTTTTT.

The chain joins TRBV28 to TRBJ2-7, with 7 bases that match TRBD2. Per the germline V gene, CDR1 is MDHEN and CDR2 is SYDVKM. The CDR3 runs to 16 residues. With 3 bases clipped from V and 3 bases from J, the junction kept 11 bases outside the gene matches. CDR3 sequence (DNA): TGTGCCAGCAGTTTGGGGGAGGGGTGGGTTCACTACGAGCAGTACTTC. It specifies CASSLGEGWVHYEQYF.

The genes are TRBV15 and TRBJ1-1, with D tentatively TRBD1 (6 bases). V lost 0 bases and J 1 base, leaving 24 bases between the germline ends. The CDR3 totals 20 residues. From germline, CDR1 is LNHNV and CDR2 YYDKDF (reference sequence). CDR3 nucleotides: TGTGCCACCAGCAGAGATACCCCTTACCTACAGGGACCGGGGAACACTGAAGCTTTCTTT. Its translation is CATSRDTPYLQGPGNTEAFF. The full variable domain, in which reference TRBV15 and TRBJ1-1 provide the parts outside the CDR3, is DAMVIQNPRYQVTQFGKPVTLSCSQTLNHNVMYWYQQKSSQAPKLLFHYYDKDFNNEADTPDNFQSRRPNTSFCFLDIRSPGLGDTAMYLCATSRDTPYLQGPGNTEAFFGQGTRLTVV.

This sequence joins TRBV6-6 and TRBJ1-1, with 10 bases lining up with TRBD1. Trimming took 5 bases from V and 6 from J; bases not matched to a gene: 3. Germline V gives CDR1 MNHNY, CDR2 SVGAGI (reference sequence). The CDR3 length is 13 residues. The CDR3 DNA sequence: TGTGCCAGCAGTGACAGGGGGCAGGCTGAAGCTTTCTTT. Translated, it gives CASSDRGQAEAFF.

The J gene is TRBJ2-7, the V gene TRBV12-5, with 9 bases fitting TRBD1. The CDR3 is made up of 17 amino acids. The V and J ends lost 0 bases and 1 base, in that order; junction bases with no gene match: 7. The germline CDR1 and CDR2 sequences are LGHNT and FRNRAP. Here the CDR3 DNA reads TGTGCTAGTGGTTTGGTCCTCGACAGGGGGTCTTCCTACGAGCAGTACTTC. This sequence encodes CASGLVLDRGSSYEQYF.

The rearrangement joins TRBV9 to TRBJ1-1; 7 positions match TRBD1. The V gene end was trimmed by 3 bases and the J gene end by 8 bases; junction bases not matched to a gene: 10. The germline gives CDR1 SGDLS, CDR2 YYNGEE. This CDR3 is 14 amino acids long. CDR3 DNA sequence: TGTGCCAGCAGCGCTTCAGGGGGTAATCCCGAAGCTTTCTTT. Protein: CASSASGGNPEAFF.

The V call is TRBV9, the J call TRBJ2-2; 8 positions agree with TRBD2. This CDR3 contains 13 residues. Germline trimming cut 2 bases from V and 9 bases from J; bases unmatched to any gene: 3. Germline CDR1 SGDLS, CDR2 YYNGEE. CDR3 sequence: CASSVIAGRELFF. The CDR3 DNA follows: TGTGCCAGCAGCGTGATAGCGGGAAGGGAGCTGTTTTTT.

There are a few counts of this clone. The chain links TRBV29-1 to TRBJ2-7, with TRBD2 identical over 7 bases. Trimming took 0 bases from V and 1 from J; bases not matched to a gene: 3. In germline, CDR1 is SQVTM, CDR2 ANQGSEA. The CDR3 runs to 14 residues. CDR3 nucleotides: TGCAGCGTTGAAGATGGGGAGGGTTCCTACGAGCAGTACTTC. Protein sequence: CSVEDGEGSYEQYF.

The chain links TRBV6-5 to TRBJ2-1; D call uncertain. V gave up 0 bases and J gave up 3 bases, with 3 bases separating them. From germline, CDR1 is MNHEY and CDR2 SVGAGI. This CDR3 has 13 amino acids. CDR3 in DNA: TGTGCCAGCAGTTACTCATACTACAATGAGCAGTTCTTC. It translates to CASSYSYYNEQFF.

A single count supports this clone. The chain couples TRBV5-1 to TRBJ2-1; D is perhaps TRBD2 (6 bases). The ends were cut back, 0 bases at V and 0 bases at J, with 7 bases in the middle. Germline values: CDR1 SGHRS, CDR2 YFSETQ. The CDR3 extends over 15 amino acids. The CDR3 nucleotides are TGCGCCAGCAGCTTGGACGGGAGCTCCTACAATGAGCAGTTCTTC. This encodes CASSLDGSSYNEQFF.

This clone was seen more than once but under ten times. The chain recombines TRBV4-2 with TRBJ1-1, with no clear D. V was shortened by 1 base and J by 10 bases, with 16 bases between the two germline ends. Germline values: CDR1 LGHNA, CDR2 YNFKEQ. The CDR3 has 14 residues. The CDR3 DNA follows: TGTGCCAGCAGCCAAGGGCTAGAAGTGTTGGTAGCTTTCTTT. This sequence encodes CASSQGLEVLVAFF.

The chain's CDR3 is CASSVGTSGYNEQFF. The CDR3 DNA reads as TGTGCCAGCAGCGTAGGGACTAGCGGTTACAATGAGCAGTTCTTC. This chain joins TRBV9 and TRBJ2-1; 10 bases are a match to TRBD2. J was trimmed by 4 bases and V by 0 bases; bases with no gene match: 1. The V gene's germline CDR1 is SGDLS and CDR2 YYNGEE. CDR3 length equals 15 residues.

The chain links TRBV18 to TRBJ2-5; weak D call: TRBD2 (5 bases). CDR1 and CDR2 from the germline V gene are KGHSH and LQKENI. This CDR3 spans 15 amino acids. With 6 bases removed from V and 5 bases from J, the gap between germline ends came to 19 bases. CDR3 nucleotides: TGTGCCAGCTCCCCAAGCCAGGTTTCGGGGGAGACCCAGTACTTC. It is translated as CASSPSQVSGETQYF.

CDR3 DNA sequence: TGTGCCAGCAGCTTACTCCCGGGACAGGGGGCCGAGCAGTACTTC. Translating gives CASSLLPGQGAEQYF. The V call is TRBV7-2, the J call TRBJ2-7; TRBD1 matches at 12 bases. This CDR3 contains 15 residues. V lost 2 bases to trimming and J lost 6 bases; unmatched junction nucleotides: 5. The germline CDR1 and CDR2 sequences are SGHTA and FQGNSA.

This clone has just one count. The V gene is TRBV19, the J gene TRBJ1-5; TRBD1 is a possible D gene (5 bases). Trimming shortened V by 3 bases and J by 1 base, and 7 bases separated the two germline ends. Looked up from germline, CDR1 is LNHDA and CDR2 is SQIVND (reference sequence). The CDR3 consists of 14 residues. This CDR3 is CASSMWGSNQPQHF. The CDR3 region has the DNA TGTGCCAGTAGTATGTGGGGCAGCAATCAGCCCCAGCATTTT.

The chain links TRBV5-4 to TRBJ2-3; no clear D gene. V was trimmed by 4 bases and J by 7 bases, leaving 16 bases between them. The CDR3 runs to 14 residues. Germline CDR1 and CDR2: SGHNT and YYREEE (reference sequence). The CDR3 nucleotides are TGTGCCAGCAGCGGTGAGGAAACACTCCATACGCAGTATTTT. Residues: CASSGEETLHTQYF.

The chain has TRBV30 and TRBJ2-1; 7 bases line up with TRBD2. The CDR3 is made up of 13 amino acids. V gave up 0 bases and J gave up 7 bases; unmatched junction bases: 3. CDR1 and CDR2 (germline): GTSNPN, SVGIG (reference sequence). The CDR3 region has the DNA TGTGCCTGGAGTGTATCCGGGGGGAATGAGCAGTTCTTC. Protein sequence: CAWSVSGGNEQFF. The full variable domain, its missing parts supplied by reference TRBV30 and TRBJ2-1, is SQTIHQWPATLVQPVGSPLSLECTVEGTSNPNLYWYRQAAGRGLQLLFYSVGIGQISSEVPQNLSASRPQDRQFILSSKKLLLSDSGFYLCAWSVSGGNEQFFGPGTRLTVL.

The gene calls are TRBV19 and TRBJ2-6, with 14 bases identical to TRBD2. CDR3 size: 22 residues. Per the germline V gene, CDR1 is LNHDA and CDR2 is SQIVND (reference sequence). The V segment lost 4 bases and the J segment 4 bases; nucleotides outside the gene matches: 18. The CDR3 protein is CASSTPVTSGRAPSSGANVLTF. Written as DNA, the CDR3 is TGTGCCAGTAGTACGCCAGTGACTAGCGGGAGGGCCCCTTCATCCGGGGCCAACGTCCTGACTTTC. Filled out from reference TRBV19 and TRBJ2-6, the complete variable domain reads DGGITQSPKYLFRKEGQNVTLSCEQNLNHDAMYWYRQDPGQGLRLIYYSQIVNDFQKGDIAEGYSVSREKKESFPLTVTSAQKNPTAFYLCASSTPVTSGRAPSSGANVLTFGAGSRLTVL.

The chain uses TRBV6-1 and TRBJ1-4; D is unresolved. CDR1 is MNHNS, CDR2 SASEGT, per germline. This CDR3 comprises 14 residues. Trimming stripped 4 bases from V and 8 bases from J, with 14 bases between. Here the CDR3 reads CASSVTFRREKLFF. CDR3 bases: TGTGCCAGCAGTGTGACTTTTCGACGAGAAAAACTGTTTTTT.

This sequence joins TRBV5-6 and TRBJ2-5; D is ambiguous. V lost 4 bases and J 5 bases, leaving 6 bases between the germline ends. This CDR3 contains 11 residues. CDR1 and CDR2 (germline): SGHDT, YYEEEE. CDR3 region: CASSLSETQYF. In nucleotides, the CDR3 is TGTGCCAGCAGCCTAAGCGAGACCCAGTACTTC.